Presented here are 5 T cell receptor beta chains from one specimen sequenced in a study of Ad26.COV2.S vaccination and SARS-CoV-2 variants. Measured with immunoSEQ multiplex PCR; TCRdb has only the in-frame clones, and not every one. Of just under 250,000 clones in the sample, roughly 90% were seen once. Treatment described: approximately 18 received Ad26.COV2.S at low or high dose, single or two shots; roughly 5 received placebo; per-sample allocation not given. Sampling took place 63 days after the first vaccine or placebo injection. Sequenced here: peripheral blood, sampled in a trial of Ad26.COV2.S vaccine versus placebo. The source of these receptors is a person between 18 and 65 years old who received the Ad26.COV2.S COVID-19 vaccine or a placebo.

This clone was recorded only once. The V gene is TRBV6-2 or TRBV6-3, the J gene TRBJ1-2, with no clear D. CDR3 length equals 13 residues. From germline, CDR1 is MNHEY and CDR2 SVGEGT. V lost 0 bases, J lost 8 bases, and 10 bases lay in between. The DNA for the CDR3 is TGTGCCAGCAGTTACTCGGGCCAGAGAGGCTACACCTTC. It yields the protein CASSYSGQRGYTF.

In nucleotides, the CDR3 is TGTGCCAGCTCACCACCAGGCCAACGGGAGACCCAGTACTTC. Encoded protein: CASSPPGQRETQYF. The chain employs TRBV18 and TRBJ2-5; D is uncertain. Germline V gene lookup returns CDR1 KGHSH and CDR2 LQKENI. The ends were cut back, 0 bases at V and 5 bases at J, with 10 bases in the middle. The CDR3 has 14 amino acids.

The V and J genes are TRBV6-6 and TRBJ2-3; 7 nucleotides align to TRBD2. Germline CDR1 reads MNHNY; CDR2 reads SVGAGI (reference sequence). There are 13 residues in the CDR3. The V and J ends lost 6 bases and 3 bases, in that order; junction bases with no gene match: 3. The CDR3 coding sequence is TGTGCCAGCAGACAGCGGGAAACAGATACGCAGTATTTT. Protein product: CASRQRETDTQYF.

In regard to this clone: At the DNA level, this CDR3 is encoded by other sequences in the same sample as well. The V call is TRBV9, the J call TRBJ1-5; no definite D call. This CDR3 is built from 14 residues. V lost 0 bases to trimming and J lost 4 bases, with 8 bases between them. Germline CDR1 and CDR2: SGDLS and YYNGEE. The CDR3, as DNA: TGTGCCAGCAGCGTAGGACCCTCTAATCAGCCCCAGCATTTT. Encoded protein: CASSVGPSNQPQHF.

The rearrangement uses TRBV10-3 and TRBJ2-1, with D uncertain. CDR3 length: 18 amino acids. CDR1 is ENHRY and CDR2 is SYGVKD in the germline V gene. V lost 4 bases and J lost 0, with 19 bases in between. CDR3 sequence: CAISGPTGATSSYNEQFF. In DNA form, the CDR3 reads TGTGCCATCAGTGGCCCCACGGGCGCTACCAGCTCCTACAATGAGCAGTTCTTC.